By proportion, the clone carrying this T cell receptor beta chain is medium-sized. The antigen is undetermined. The entry originates in a study of T cell repertoires in aging, cancer and after chemotherapy. Study-wide context: Donor ages fell into six groups from 30 or younger up to 70 or older. Repeat sampling of healthy donors over several months to years showed clear clonal overlap. Study observations and caveats: Compared with age-matched healthy donors, untreated hematological or solid cancer patients showed higher blood TCR clonality.

The length of the CDR3 is 11 residues. Deletions cut 2 bases from V and 2 bases from J, with 0 bases between. Peripheral blood genomic DNA, not sorted cells or RNA, was the template. Rearranged V-D-J TRB sequences were amplified with a mixed TRB-A/B primer pool. TCRdb recomputed calls from the multiplex PCR reads with MiXCR, one row per CDR3 protein. This table holds about 12,000 distinct CDR3 sequences, approximately 22% found once. Sequenced input: blood. This TCR was recovered from a human donor in good health. The rearrangement links TRBV12-3 or TRBV12-4 to TRBJ1-2; D is unresolved. CDR3 in amino acids: CASSLNYGYTF. The DNA for the CDR3 is TGTGCCAGCAGTTTAAACTATGGCTACACCTTC.